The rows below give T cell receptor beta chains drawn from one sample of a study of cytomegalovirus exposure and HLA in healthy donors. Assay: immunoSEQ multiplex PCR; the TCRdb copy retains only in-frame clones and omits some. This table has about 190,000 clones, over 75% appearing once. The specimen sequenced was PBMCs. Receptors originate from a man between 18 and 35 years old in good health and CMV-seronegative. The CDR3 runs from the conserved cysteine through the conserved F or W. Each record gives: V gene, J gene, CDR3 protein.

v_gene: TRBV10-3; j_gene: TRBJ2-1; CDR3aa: CAISGTSYNEQFF
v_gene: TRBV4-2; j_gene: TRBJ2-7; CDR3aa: CASSQVAGGSYEQYF
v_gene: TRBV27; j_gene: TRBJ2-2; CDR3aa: CASSWRRATNTGELFF
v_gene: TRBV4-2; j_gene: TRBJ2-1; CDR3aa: CASSQDHTRHNEQFF
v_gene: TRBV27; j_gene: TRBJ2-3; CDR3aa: CASSSTGGTDTQYF
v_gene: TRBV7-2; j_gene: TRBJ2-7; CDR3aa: CASSHPSSGGAYYEQYF
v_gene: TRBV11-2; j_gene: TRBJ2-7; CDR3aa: CASSLVLAGGRLTYEQYF
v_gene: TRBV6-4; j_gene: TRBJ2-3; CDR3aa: CASSETSGGADTQYF
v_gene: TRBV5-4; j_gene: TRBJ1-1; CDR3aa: CASTLRGRENTEAFF
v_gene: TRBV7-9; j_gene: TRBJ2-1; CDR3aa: CASSLLGLADNEQFF
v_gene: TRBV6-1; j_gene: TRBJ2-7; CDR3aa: CASSVVTRVWEQYF
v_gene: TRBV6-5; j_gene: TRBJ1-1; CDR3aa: CASRQGAVTEAFF
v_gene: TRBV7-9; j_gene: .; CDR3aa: CASSLTRTVHSYEQYF
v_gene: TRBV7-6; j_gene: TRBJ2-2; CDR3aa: CASSLTGGQVGELFF
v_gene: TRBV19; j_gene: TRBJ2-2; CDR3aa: CASEGGDTGELFF
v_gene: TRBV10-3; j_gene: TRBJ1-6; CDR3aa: CAISESGGGYSPLHF
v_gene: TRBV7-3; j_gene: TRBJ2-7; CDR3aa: CASSLNGQGALSEQYF
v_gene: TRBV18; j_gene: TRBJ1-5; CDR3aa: CASSPPIRPDRGNQPQHF
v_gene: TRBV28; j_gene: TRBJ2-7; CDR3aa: CASSEDRPGRQYF
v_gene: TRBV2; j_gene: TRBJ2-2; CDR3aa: CASSEGDRAPGELFF
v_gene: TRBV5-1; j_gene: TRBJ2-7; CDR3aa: CASSLALAGDHEQYF
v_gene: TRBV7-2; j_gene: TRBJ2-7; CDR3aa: CASKWANEQYF
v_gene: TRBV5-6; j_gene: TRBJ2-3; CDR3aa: CASSLLGQGTDTQYF
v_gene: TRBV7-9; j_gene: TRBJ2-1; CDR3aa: CASSPPNPSSYNEQFF
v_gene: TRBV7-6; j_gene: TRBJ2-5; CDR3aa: CASSSSGGAIPETQYF
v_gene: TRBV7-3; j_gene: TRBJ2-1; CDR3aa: CASSFNGRAFDEQFF
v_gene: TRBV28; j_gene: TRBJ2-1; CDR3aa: CASSLFAVRSYNEQFF